This T cell receptor beta chain stems from a study of response to subunit inactivated influenza vaccine. This CDR3 has 14 residues. Germline V lookup: CDR1 SGHRS, CDR2 YFSETQ. The germline V and J ends were trimmed by 4 bases and 1 base, with 11 bases remaining between them. TCRdb re-called the RT-PCR reads through MiXCR, storing one row per CDR3 protein. Of just under 550,000 distinct CDR3 sequences in the sample, roughly 25% were seen once. This sample also belongs to another study, concerning T cells expressing NK-cell markers. That paper states: 5'RACE template switching with UMIs produced the TCR beta cDNA.

The source was CD4+ T cells sorted from PBMCs, collected 11 to 12 days after vaccination. This TCR derives from a man between 50 and 59 years old who received an inactivated influenza vaccine. The chain employs TRBV5-1 and TRBJ1-1; D not resolved. The CDR3, as DNA: TGCGCCAGCAGCGCTACTATACCGAACACTGAAGCTTTCTTT. This translates into CASSATIPNTEAFF.